This record covers a single T cell receptor (beta chain). The antigen remains undetermined. TCRdb keeps only in-frame clones here, not all; method: immunoSEQ multiplex PCR. The sample has 15,000 to 25,000 clones, 75% to 95% seen once; the top ten hold 1.5% to 2%. The data were taken from a study of monozygotic twins with cystic fibrosis. General observations from the study: The repertoire was suggested to be naive-dominated, clonality median approximately 0.0093.

V gave up 5 bases and J gave up 3 bases; unmatched junction bases: 3. The CDR3 loop spans 14 amino acids. Germline lookup yields CDR1 LNHDA and CDR2 SQIVND (reference sequence). The chain carries TRBV19 and TRBJ2-3; TRBD1 aligns across 9 bases. Sequenced: blood. The sequence came from a girl aged 2-10 years with cystic fibrosis. The CDR3 loop reads CASSPDRGTDTQYF. The CDR3 DNA is TGTGCCAGTAGTCCCGACAGGGGGACAGATACGCAGTATTTT.